A single sample is the source of the 7 T cell receptor beta chains below, sequenced in a study of persistence of HIV-infected CD4 T cells. This was the immunoSEQ version 4 assay in survey mode. Profiled with immunoSEQ multiplex PCR; TCRdb holds only in-frame clones, not every one. The data contain more than 45,000 clones, approximately 72% of them singletons. What these receptors recognize is not known. Stimulation used 7.5 to 10 ug/mL lysate from CMV-infected fibroblasts. Memory cells lacking CD40L and CD69 with high CD45RO were sorted. This specimen consisted of CD4+ T cells sorted from PBMCs after 18-hour stimulation, obtained from a patient who received antiretroviral therapy. All receptors derive from an adult man with HIV who was CMV-seropositive.

The chain has TRBV6-4 and TRBJ1-6; a possible D gene is TRBD1 (5 bases). This CDR3 is 13 amino acids long. Trimming removed 5 bases from V and 7 bases from J, with 9 bases in between. Germline V CDR1 and CDR2: MRHNA, SNTAGT. The DNA for the CDR3 is TGTGCCAGCAGTTGGGACCCCAATTCACCCCTCCACTTT. Translating it yields CASSWDPNSPLHF.

The genes are TRBV3-1 (or the pseudogene TRBV3-2) and TRBJ2-2; 8 positions match TRBD2. Per the germline V gene, CDR1 is LGHDT and CDR2 is YNNKEL (reference sequence). The CDR3 extends over 15 amino acids. The V gene end was trimmed by 4 bases and the J gene end by 2 bases; junction bases not matched to a gene: 3. The chain's CDR3 is CASSPGGANTGELFF. The CDR3, as DNA: TGTGCCAGCAGCCCGGGGGGGGCTAACACCGGGGAGCTGTTTTTT.

The gene calls are TRBV29-1 and TRBJ1-1; 8 positions agree with TRBD1. V gave up 6 bases and J gave up 2 bases; unmatched junction bases: 2. The CDR3 consists of 12 residues. Germline CDR1 and CDR2: SQVTM and ANQGSEA. DNA of the CDR3: TGCAGCGTGGGACAGGCTAACACTGAAGCTTTCTTT. Translation: CSVGQANTEAFF.

V usage is TRBV30 and J usage is TRBJ1-6, with 7 bases matching TRBD1. There are 17 residues in the CDR3. Germline CDR1 and CDR2: GTSNPN and SVGIG (reference sequence). V trimming: 2 bases; J trimming: 9 bases; junction bases outside the gene matches: 16. The DNA of the CDR3 is TGTGCCTGGAGTCTGCTGATAACCGGGACAGCCAGTTCACCCCTCCACTTT. Amino acid sequence: CAWSLLITGTASSPLHF. Filled out from reference TRBV30 and TRBJ1-6, the complete variable domain reads SQTIHQWPATLVQPVGSPLSLECTVEGTSNPNLYWYRQAAGRGLQLLFYSVGIGQISSEVPQNLSASRPQDRQFILSSKKLLLSDSGFYLCAWSLLITGTASSPLHFGNGTRLTVT.

The rearrangement links TRBV11-3 to TRBJ2-1; D is ambiguous. Germline V gene lookup returns CDR1 SGHNT and CDR2 YENEEA. The CDR3 has 10 amino acids. Trimming cost V 11 bases and J 5 bases, with 7 bases left between them. For the CDR3, the DNA is TGTGCCTATACCGACAATGAGCAGTTCTTC. Its protein is CAYTDNEQFF.

The chain carries TRBV25-1 and TRBJ2-3; possible D gene TRBD2, 6 bases. Germline V CDR1 and CDR2: MGHDK, SYGVNS. Deletions cut 1 base from V and 0 bases from J, with 14 bases between. The CDR3 consists of 17 residues. CDR3 region: CASSESGSGTSTDTQYF. As DNA, the CDR3 is TGTGCCAGCAGTGAATCTGGTAGCGGAACTAGCACAGATACGCAGTATTTT.

The V and J genes are TRBV27 and TRBJ2-7; the match to TRBD1 covers 10 bases. The length of the CDR3 is 15 residues. Germline V CDR1 and CDR2: MNHEY, SMNVEV (reference sequence). V dropped 4 bases and J dropped 5; count of bases not matched to a gene: 8. The CDR3: CASSYTDRGLDEQYF. In DNA form, the CDR3 reads TGTGCCAGCAGTTATACCGACAGGGGGCTCGACGAGCAGTACTTC.